Sequencing of this T cell receptor (beta chain) was carried out in a study of blood T cell repertoires in COVID-19. About the research overall: Sites in the United States, Italy and Spain provided acute and convalescent COVID-19 samples.

The CDR3 consists of 17 residues. Germline values: CDR1 MNHEY, CDR2 SMNVEV (reference sequence). This table comes from immunoSEQ multiplex PCR, and its TCRdb copy is limited to in-frame clones, with some not included. The table lists 200,000 or so clones, around four fifths of them singletons. With regard to this clone: One junction end disagrees with the germline gene, perhaps due to a read error.

This TCR derives from a woman in her twenties or thirties with acute or convalescent COVID-19. The sequenced material came from peripheral blood. This chain joins TRBV27 and TRBJ2-5; perhaps TRBD2 as D (6 bases). In DNA, the CDR3 is TGTGCCAGTGCTTCCACCCCTTCGGGACGGGGGATAGAGGCCCAGTACTTC. Its protein is CASASTPSGRGIEAQYF.